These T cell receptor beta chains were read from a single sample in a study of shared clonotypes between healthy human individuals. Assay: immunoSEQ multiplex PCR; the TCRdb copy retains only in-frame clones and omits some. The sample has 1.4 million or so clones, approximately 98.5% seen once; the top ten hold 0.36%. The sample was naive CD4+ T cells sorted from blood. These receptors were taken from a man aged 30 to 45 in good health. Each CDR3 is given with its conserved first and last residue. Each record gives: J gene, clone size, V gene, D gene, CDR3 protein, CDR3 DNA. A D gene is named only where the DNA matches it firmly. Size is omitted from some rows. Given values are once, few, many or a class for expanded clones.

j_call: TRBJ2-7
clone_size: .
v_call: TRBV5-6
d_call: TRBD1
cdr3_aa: CASSLALDRVRGGEQYF
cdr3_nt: TGTGCCAGCAGCTTGGCGTTGGACAGGGTCAGGGGTGGCGAGCAGTACTTC

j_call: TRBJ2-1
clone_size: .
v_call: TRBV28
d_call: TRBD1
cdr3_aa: CASSRQGERGEQFF
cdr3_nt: TGTGCCAGCAGTAGACAGGGGGAACGGGGTGAGCAGTTCTTC

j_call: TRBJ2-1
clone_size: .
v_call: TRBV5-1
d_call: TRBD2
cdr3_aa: CASSWGSGSSYNEQFF
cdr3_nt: TGCGCCAGCAGCTGGGGTAGCGGGAGCTCCTACAATGAGCAGTTCTTC

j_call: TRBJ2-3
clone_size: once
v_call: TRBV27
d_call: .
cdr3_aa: CASSRRDPPDTQYF
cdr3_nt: TGTGCCAGCAGTCGTCGGGACCCTCCAGATACGCAGTATTTT

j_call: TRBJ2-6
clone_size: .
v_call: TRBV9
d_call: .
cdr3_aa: CASSVESRFLGANVLTF
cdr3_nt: TGTGCCAGCAGCGTAGAATCGCGGTTTCTCGGGGCCAACGTCCTGACTTTC

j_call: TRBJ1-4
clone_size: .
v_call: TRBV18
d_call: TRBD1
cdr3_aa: CASSPDRNNEKLFF
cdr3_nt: TGTGCCAGCTCACCGGACAGGAATAATGAAAAACTGTTTTTT

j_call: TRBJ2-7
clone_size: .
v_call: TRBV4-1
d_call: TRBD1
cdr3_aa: CASSPTGTGPYEQYF
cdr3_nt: TGCGCCAGCAGTCCTACCGGGACAGGGCCCTACGAGCAGTACTTC

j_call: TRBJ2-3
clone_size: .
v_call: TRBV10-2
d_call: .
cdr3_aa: CASSERAEALRDTQYF
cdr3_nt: TGCGCCAGCAGTGAGCGGGCGGAAGCCCTACGGGATACGCAGTATTTT

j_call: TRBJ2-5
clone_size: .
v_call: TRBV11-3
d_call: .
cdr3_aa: CASSSVGGSETQYF
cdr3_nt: TGTGCCAGCAGCTCGGTCGGGGGCTCAGAGACCCAGTACTTC

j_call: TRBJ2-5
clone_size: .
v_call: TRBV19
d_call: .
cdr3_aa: CASSTTGSGETQYF
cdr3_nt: TGTGCCAGTAGTACCACAGGGAGCGGCGAGACCCAGTACTTC

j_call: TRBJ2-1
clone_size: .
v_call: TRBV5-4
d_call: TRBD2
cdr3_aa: CASSLEGLNLNEQFF
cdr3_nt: TGTGCCAGCAGCTTGGAGGGACTAAATTTGAATGAGCAGTTCTTC

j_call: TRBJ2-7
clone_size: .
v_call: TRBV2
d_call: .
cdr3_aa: CAIRRGSNEQYF
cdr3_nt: TGTGCCATCCGAAGGGGTTCGAACGAGCAGTACTTC

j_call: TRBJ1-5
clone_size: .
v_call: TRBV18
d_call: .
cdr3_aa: CASSPGWESALWQPQHF
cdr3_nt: TGTGCCAGCTCACCAGGGTGGGAGTCCGCTCTCTGGCAGCCCCAGCATTTT

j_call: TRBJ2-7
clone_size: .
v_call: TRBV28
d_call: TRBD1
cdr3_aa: CATYTGGFTYEQYF
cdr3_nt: TGTGCCACCTATACAGGGGGCTTTACCTACGAGCAGTACTTC

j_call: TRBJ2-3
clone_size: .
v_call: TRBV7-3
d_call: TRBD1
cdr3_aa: CASGHRQGGTDTQYF
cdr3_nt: TGTGCCAGCGGTCATCGACAGGGTGGCACAGATACGCAGTATTTT

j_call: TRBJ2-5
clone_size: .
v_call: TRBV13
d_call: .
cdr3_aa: CASSSRTRGEEQETQYF
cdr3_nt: TGTGCCAGCAGCTCTCGGACTAGGGGGGAGGAACAAGAGACCCAGTACTTC

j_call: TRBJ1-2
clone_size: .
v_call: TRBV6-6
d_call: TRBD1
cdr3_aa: CASQKGDRVYGYTF
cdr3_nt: TGTGCCAGCCAAAAGGGGGACAGGGTCTATGGCTACACCTTC

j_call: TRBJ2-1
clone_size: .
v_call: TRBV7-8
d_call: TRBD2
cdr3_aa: CASSSIAGGLGEQFF
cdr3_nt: TGTGCCAGCAGCTCTATAGCGGGAGGGCTAGGTGAGCAGTTCTTC

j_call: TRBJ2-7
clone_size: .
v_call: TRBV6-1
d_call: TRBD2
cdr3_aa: CASSEAPQGVLAGHPDEQYF
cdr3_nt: TGTGCCAGCAGTGAAGCTCCTCAAGGGGTGCTAGCGGGACATCCAGACGAGCAGTACTTC

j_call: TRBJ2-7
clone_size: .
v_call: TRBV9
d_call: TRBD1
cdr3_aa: CASSTSDRGYEQYF
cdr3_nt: TGTGCCAGCAGCACCTCGGACAGGGGTTACGAGCAGTACTTC

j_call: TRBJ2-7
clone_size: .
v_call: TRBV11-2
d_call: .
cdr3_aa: CASSLNPVNEQYF
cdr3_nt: TGTGCCAGCAGCTTAAACCCAGTCAACGAGCAGTACTTC

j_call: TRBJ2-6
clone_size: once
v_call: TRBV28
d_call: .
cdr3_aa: CASSLGGSGANVLTF
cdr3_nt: TGTGCCAGCAGTTTGGGAGGTTCTGGGGCCAACGTCCTGACTTTC

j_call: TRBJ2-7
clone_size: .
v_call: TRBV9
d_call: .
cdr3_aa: CASSVTDYEQYF
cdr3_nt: TGTGCCAGCAGCGTAACAGACTACGAGCAGTACTTC

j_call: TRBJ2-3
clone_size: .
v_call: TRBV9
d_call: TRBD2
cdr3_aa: CASSVSGRTDTQYF
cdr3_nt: TGTGCCAGCAGCGTGAGCGGGAGGACAGATACGCAGTATTTT

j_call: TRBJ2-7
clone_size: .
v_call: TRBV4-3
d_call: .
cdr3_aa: CASSQEMKLWSSYEQYF
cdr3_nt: TGCGCCAGCAGCCAAGAAATGAAATTGTGGAGCTCCTACGAGCAGTACTTC

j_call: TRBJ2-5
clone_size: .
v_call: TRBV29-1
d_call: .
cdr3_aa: CSVAPTPGETQYF
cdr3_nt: TGCAGCGTTGCGCCTACCCCCGGAGAGACCCAGTACTTC

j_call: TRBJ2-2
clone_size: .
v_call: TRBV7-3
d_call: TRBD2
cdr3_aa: CASKVGSGSMNTGELFF
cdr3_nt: TGTGCCAGCAAGGTCGGTAGCGGGAGTATGAACACCGGGGAGCTGTTTTTT

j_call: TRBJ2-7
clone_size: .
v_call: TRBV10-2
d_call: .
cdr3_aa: CASTPSDHEQYF
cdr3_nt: TGCGCCAGCACCCCTAGCGACCACGAGCAGTACTTC